Listed here are 5 T cell receptor beta chains from one sample, sequenced in a study of blood T cell repertoires in COVID-19. Produced via immunoSEQ multiplex PCR; TCRdb's table is partial and in-frame only. The sample has 300,000 to 400,000 clones, roughly 87% seen once. The sample taken for sequencing was peripheral blood. The origin of the receptors is a man aged 30 to 39 with COVID-19, enrolled during active disease.

The chain recombines TRBV2 with TRBJ2-7; D perhaps matches TRBD1 (6 bases). The CDR3 has 15 residues. Trimming pared 8 bases from V and 1 base from J, leaving 18 bases between. Germline CDR1 SNHLY, CDR2 FYNNEI. DNA for the CDR3: TGTGCCAGCCAAACTGACAGGCCCCAATCCTACGAGCAGTACTTC. This translates into CASQTDRPQSYEQYF.

V and J are TRBV5-1 and TRBJ2-3, with 8 bases matching TRBD1. The CDR3 runs 15 residues. Looked up from germline, CDR1 is SGHRS and CDR2 is YFSETQ. Losses at the gene ends were 0 bases for V and 4 bases for J; bases not matched to a gene: 4. CDR3 in DNA: TGCGCCAGCAGCTTGGCGGCAGGGGGCGCAGATACGCAGTATTTT. The encoded protein is CASSLAAGGADTQYF.

The chain combines TRBV5-6 with TRBJ1-5, with 8 nucleotides matching TRBD1. Trimming took 3 bases from V and 2 from J; bases not matched to a gene: 4. The CDR3 sequence is 15 residues long. The V gene's germline CDR1 is SGHDT and CDR2 YYEEEE. CDR3 in amino acids: CASSSATGGNQPQHF. The CDR3 DNA sequence: TGTGCCAGCAGCTCAGCGACAGGGGGCAATCAGCCCCAGCATTTT.

The chain couples TRBV7-3 to TRBJ1-6; TRBD1 matches 9 bases. This CDR3 contains 14 residues. The V gene end was trimmed by 8 bases and the J gene end by 7 bases; junction bases not matched to a gene: 6. The germline V gene has CDR1 SGHTA and CDR2 FQGTGA. CDR3 residues: CASRRDRANSPLHF. The DNA for the CDR3 is TGTGCCAGCCGCCGGGACAGGGCCAATTCACCCCTCCACTTT. The variable domain in full, completed from reference TRBV7-3 and TRBJ1-6, reads GAGVSQTPSNKVTEKGKYVELRCDPISGHTALYWYRQSLGQGPEFLIYFQGTGAADDSGLPNDRFFAVRPEGSVSTLKIQRTERGDSAVYLCASRRDRANSPLHFGNGTRLTVT.

The chain is built from TRBV27 and TRBJ2-3; 9 nucleotides align to TRBD1. Trimming cost V 5 bases and J 2 bases; bases outside gene matches: 8. The CDR3 covers 16 residues. Germline V CDR1 and CDR2: MNHEY, SMNVEV (reference sequence). The CDR3 sequence: CASSPDGQGLTDTQYF. The CDR3 DNA sequence: TGTGCCAGCAGTCCGGATGGACAGGGGCTCACAGATACGCAGTATTTT.